This TCR beta chain emerged from a study of tumor-infiltrating lymphocytes in localized non-small cell lung cancer. Across the whole study: Each patient gave resected tumor and non-adjacent uninvolved lung tissue. Notes on the study in general: Technical variation could not be separated from intratumor heterogeneity here.

This clone showed up just a few times. Antigen specificity is unknown. Assay: immunoSEQ multiplex PCR; the TCRdb copy retains only in-frame clones and omits some. The table records tens of thousands of clones, 73% of them present only once. This CDR3 spans 13 amino acids. Germline values: CDR1 SQVTM, CDR2 ANQGSEA. Trimming removed 5 bases from V and 8 bases from J, with 18 bases in between. What was sequenced was lung tumor tissue. The V call is TRBV29-1, the J call TRBJ1-2; D ambiguous. The sequence was obtained from a human donor with non-small cell lung cancer. The CDR3 nucleotides are TGCAGCGTTCAAAGGGAGCGGCGGGAAGGCTACACCTTC. Its translation: CSVQRERREGYTF. Using reference TRBV29-1 and TRBJ1-2 for the parts outside the CDR3, the full variable domain is SAVISQKPSRDICQRGTSLTIQCQVDSQVTMMFWYRQQPGQSLTLIATANQGSEATYESGFVIDKFPISRPNLTFSTLTVSNMSPEDSSIYLCSVQRERREGYTFGSGTRLTVV.